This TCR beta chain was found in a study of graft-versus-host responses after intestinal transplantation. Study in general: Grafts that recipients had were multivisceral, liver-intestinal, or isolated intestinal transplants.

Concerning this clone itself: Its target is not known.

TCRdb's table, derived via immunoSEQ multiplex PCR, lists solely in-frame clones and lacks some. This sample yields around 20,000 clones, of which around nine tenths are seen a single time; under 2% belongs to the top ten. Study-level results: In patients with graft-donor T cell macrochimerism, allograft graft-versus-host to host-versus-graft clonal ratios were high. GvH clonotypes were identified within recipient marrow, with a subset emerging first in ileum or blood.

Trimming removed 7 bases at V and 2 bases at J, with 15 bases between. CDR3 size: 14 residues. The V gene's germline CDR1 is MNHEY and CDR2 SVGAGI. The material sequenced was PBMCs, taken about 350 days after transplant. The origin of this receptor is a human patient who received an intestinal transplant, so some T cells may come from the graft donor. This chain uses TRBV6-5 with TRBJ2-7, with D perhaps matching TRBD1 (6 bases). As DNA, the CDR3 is TGTGCCAGCACCCCACAGGGTGGGGCCTACGAGCAGTACTTC. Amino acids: CASTPQGGAYEQYF.